Reported below is one TCR beta chain. Data came from immunoSEQ multiplex PCR; TCRdb stores just in-frame clones and leaves some out. This sample has about 64,000 clones, with around nine tenths found just once. The data originate from a study of blood T cell repertoires in COVID-19. About the research overall: COVID-19 samples, acute and convalescent, were from the United States, Italy and Spain. From T cells, B-cell-depleted T cells, or PBMCs came the material, which was cDNA or gDNA.

The CDR3 spans 17 residues. Looked up from germline, CDR1 is LNHDA and CDR2 is SQIVND (reference sequence). Losses at the gene ends were 1 base for V and 7 bases for J; bases not matched to a gene: 12. The sample taken for sequencing was PBMCs or T cells enriched from blood (not recorded which). The genes are TRBV19 and TRBJ1-5; 8 bases fit TRBD1. The receptor was derived from a middle-aged woman who had recovered from COVID-19. In nucleotides, the CDR3 is TGTGCCAGTAGTATAGTTGGGTTAACAGGGGGAACCCAGCCCCAGCATTTT. Encoded protein: CASSIVGLTGGTQPQHF.